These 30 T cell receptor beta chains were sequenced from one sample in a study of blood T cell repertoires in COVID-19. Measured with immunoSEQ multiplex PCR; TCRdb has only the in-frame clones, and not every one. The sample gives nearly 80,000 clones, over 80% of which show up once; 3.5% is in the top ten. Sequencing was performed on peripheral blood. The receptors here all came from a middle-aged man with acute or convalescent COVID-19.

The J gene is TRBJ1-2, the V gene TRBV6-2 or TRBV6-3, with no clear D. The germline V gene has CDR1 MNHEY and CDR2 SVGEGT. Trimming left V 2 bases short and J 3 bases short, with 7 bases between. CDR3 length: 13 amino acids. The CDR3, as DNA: TGTGCCAGCAGTTACGTCCGGGACTATGGCTACACCTTC. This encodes CASSYVRDYGYTF.

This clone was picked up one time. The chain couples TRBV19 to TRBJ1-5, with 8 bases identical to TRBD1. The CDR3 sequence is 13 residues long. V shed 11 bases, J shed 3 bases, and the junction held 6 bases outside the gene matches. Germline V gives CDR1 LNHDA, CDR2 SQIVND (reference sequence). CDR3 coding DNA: TGTGCCTCCCGGACAGGGCACAATCAGCCCCAGCATTTT. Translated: CASRTGHNQPQHF.

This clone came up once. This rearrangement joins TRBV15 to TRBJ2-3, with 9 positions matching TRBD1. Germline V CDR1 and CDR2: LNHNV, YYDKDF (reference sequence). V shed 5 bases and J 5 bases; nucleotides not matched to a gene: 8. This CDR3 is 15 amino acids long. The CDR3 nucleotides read TGTGCCACCAGCGCTCACAGGGGGCTGGGAGATACGCAGTATTTT. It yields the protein CATSAHRGLGDTQYF.

The CDR3 bases are TGCGCCAGCAGTCAATCCCGGGGACAGACCCCCCCGGGGGGGTACGAGCAGTACTTC. This sequence encodes CASSQSRGQTPPGGYEQYF. The rearrangement links TRBV23-1 to TRBJ2-7; a possible D gene is TRBD2 (8 bases). TRBV23-1 is identified as an open reading frame with a role that is uncertain. The CDR3 has 19 residues. The germline V and J ends were trimmed by 0 bases and 4 bases, with 25 bases remaining between them.

The CDR3 DNA sequence: TGTGCCAGCAGCCCCGACCCACAGGGGAGGAACACTGAAGCTTTCTTT. This codes for CASSPDPQGRNTEAFF. This chain connects TRBV4-2 to TRBJ1-1; 7 bases fit TRBD1. Trimming at V came to 4 bases and at J to 1 base, leaving 9 bases not matched to a gene. The CDR3 covers 16 residues. CDR1 and CDR2 from the germline V gene are LGHNA and YNFKEQ.

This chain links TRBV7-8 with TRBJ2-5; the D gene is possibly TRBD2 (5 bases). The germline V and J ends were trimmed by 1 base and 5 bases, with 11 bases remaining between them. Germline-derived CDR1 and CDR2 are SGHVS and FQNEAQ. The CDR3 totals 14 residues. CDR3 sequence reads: CASSLVSSWETQYF. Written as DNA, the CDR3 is TGTGCCAGCAGCTTAGTATCTAGCTGGGAGACCCAGTACTTC.

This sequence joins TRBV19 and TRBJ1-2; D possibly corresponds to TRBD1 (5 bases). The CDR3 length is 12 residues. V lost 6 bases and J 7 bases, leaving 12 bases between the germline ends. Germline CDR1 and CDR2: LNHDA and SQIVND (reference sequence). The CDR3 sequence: CASSPTGTGYTF. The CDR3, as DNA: TGTGCCAGTAGCCCTACAGGAACTGGCTACACCTTC.

Here the CDR3 DNA reads TGTGCCAGCAGCTCGGATACAGGGAAGACTGAAGCTTTCTTT. Protein: CASSSDTGKTEAFF. This chain links TRBV7-9 with TRBJ1-1, with a tentative D call TRBD1 (6 bases). Germline values: CDR1 SEHNR, CDR2 FQNEAQ (reference sequence). V lost 4 bases to trimming and J lost 5 bases, with 14 bases between them. The CDR3 runs 14 residues.

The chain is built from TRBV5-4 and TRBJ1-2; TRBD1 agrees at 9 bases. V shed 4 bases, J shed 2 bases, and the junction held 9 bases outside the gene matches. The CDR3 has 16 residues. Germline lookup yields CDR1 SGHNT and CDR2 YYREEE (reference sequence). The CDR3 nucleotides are TGTGCCAGCAGCAAGACAGGGGGTGGCTTAAACTATGGCTACACCTTC. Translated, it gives CASSKTGGGLNYGYTF.

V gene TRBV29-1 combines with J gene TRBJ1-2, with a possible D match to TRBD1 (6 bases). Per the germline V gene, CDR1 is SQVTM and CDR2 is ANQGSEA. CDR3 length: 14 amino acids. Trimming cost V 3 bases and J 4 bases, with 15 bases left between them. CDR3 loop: CSVEWSARGYGYTF. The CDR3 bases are TGCAGCGTTGAGTGGTCAGCCAGGGGCTATGGCTACACCTTC.

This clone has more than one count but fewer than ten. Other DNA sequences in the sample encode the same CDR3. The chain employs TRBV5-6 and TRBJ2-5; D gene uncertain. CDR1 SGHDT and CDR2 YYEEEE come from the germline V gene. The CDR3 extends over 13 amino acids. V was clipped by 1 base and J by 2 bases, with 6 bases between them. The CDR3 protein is CASSLRFQETQYF. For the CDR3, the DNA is TGTGCCAGCAGCTTGCGTTTTCAAGAGACCCAGTACTTC.

The CDR3 region is CASSQEGGIYNSPLHF. For the CDR3, the DNA is TGCGCCAGCAGCCAAGAAGGGGGTATCTATAATTCACCCCTCCACTTT. V gene TRBV4-1 combines with J gene TRBJ1-6; tentative D call: TRBD1 (6 bases). Trimming removed 0 bases from V and 3 bases from J, with 9 bases in between. This CDR3 has 16 residues. Germline assignment: CDR1 MGHRA and CDR2 YSYEKL.

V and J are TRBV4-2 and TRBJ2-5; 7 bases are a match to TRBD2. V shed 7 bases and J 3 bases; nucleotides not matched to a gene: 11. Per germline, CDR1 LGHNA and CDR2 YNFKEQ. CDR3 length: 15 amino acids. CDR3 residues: CASTPTGRGKETQYF. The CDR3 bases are TGTGCCAGCACCCCCACTGGGAGGGGTAAAGAGACCCAGTACTTC.

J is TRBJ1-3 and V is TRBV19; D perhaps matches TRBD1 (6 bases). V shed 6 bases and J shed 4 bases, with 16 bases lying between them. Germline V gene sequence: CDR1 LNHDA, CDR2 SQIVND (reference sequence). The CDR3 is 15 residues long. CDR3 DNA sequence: TGTGCCAGTAGCTCGGGTTGGGGGCGCGGAAACACCATATATTTT. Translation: CASSSGWGRGNTIYF.

DNA of the CDR3: TGTGCCAGCAGCCAAGGATCCCCGCGAAGCAATCAGCCCCAGCATTTT. This translates into CASSQGSPRSNQPQHF. V and J are TRBV14 and TRBJ1-5; D remains unclear. V dropped 1 base and J dropped 1 base, with 11 bases sitting between them. CDR1 is SGHDN, CDR2 FVKESK, per germline. CDR3 length equals 16 residues. Looking up the rest from reference TRBV14 and TRBJ1-5 gives the full variable domain: EAGVTQFPSHSVIEKGQTVTLRCDPISGHDNLYWYRRVMGKEIKFLLHFVKESKQDESGMPNNRFLAERTGGTYSTLKVQPAELEDSGVYFCASSQGSPRSNQPQHFGDGTRLSIL.

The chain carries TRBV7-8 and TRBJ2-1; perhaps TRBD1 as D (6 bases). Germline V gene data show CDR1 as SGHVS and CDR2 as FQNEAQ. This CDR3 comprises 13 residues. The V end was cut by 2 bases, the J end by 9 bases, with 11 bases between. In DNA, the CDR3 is TGTGCCAGCAGCTTAACAGGGATCCGTGAGCAGTTCTTC. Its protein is CASSLTGIREQFF.

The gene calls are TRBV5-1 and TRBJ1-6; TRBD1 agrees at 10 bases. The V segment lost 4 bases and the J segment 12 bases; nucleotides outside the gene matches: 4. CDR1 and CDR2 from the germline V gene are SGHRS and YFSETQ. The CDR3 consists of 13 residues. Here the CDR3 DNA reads TGCGCCAGCAGCATCGGACAGGGGGTACCCCTCCACTTT. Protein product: CASSIGQGVPLHF. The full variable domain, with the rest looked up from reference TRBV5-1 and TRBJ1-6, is KAGVTQTPRYLIKTRGQQVTLSCSPISGHRSVSWYQQTPGQGLQFLFEYFSETQRNKGNFPGRFSGRQFSNSRSEMNVSTLELGDSALYLCASSIGQGVPLHFGNGTRLTVT.

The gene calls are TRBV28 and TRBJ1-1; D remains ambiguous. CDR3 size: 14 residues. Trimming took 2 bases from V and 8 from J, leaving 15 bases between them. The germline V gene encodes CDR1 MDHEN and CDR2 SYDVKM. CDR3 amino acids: CASSLRPRVREAFF. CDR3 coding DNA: TGTGCCAGCAGTTTAAGGCCCCGGGTGAGGGAAGCTTTCTTT.

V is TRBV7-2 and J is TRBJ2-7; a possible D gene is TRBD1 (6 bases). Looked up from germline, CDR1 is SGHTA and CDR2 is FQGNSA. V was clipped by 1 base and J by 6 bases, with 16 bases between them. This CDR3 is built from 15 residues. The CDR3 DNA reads TGTGCCAGCAGCTTAGAGGGGGTTCCCCTACTCGAGCAGTACTTC. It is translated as CASSLEGVPLLEQYF.

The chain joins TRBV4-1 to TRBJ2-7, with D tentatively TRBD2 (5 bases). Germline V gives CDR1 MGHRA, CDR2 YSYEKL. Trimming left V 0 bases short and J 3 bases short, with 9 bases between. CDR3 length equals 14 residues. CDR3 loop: CASSQEALGYEQYF. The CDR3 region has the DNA TGCGCCAGCAGCCAAGAGGCACTAGGCTACGAGCAGTACTTC.

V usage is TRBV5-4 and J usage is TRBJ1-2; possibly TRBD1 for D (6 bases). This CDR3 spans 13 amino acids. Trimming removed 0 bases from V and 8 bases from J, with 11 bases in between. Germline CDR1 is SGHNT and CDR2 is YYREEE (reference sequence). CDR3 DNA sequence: TGTGCCAGCAGCTTGGCAGGGGTCGGGGGCTACACCTTC. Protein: CASSLAGVGGYTF.

CDR3 nucleotide sequence: TGTGCCAGCAGCCTACAGGGTGGGGCCAACGTCCTGACTTTC. It specifies CASSLQGGANVLTF. V is TRBV11-2 and J is TRBJ2-6, with D maybe TRBD1 (6 bases). The CDR3 covers 14 residues. In germline, CDR1 is SGHAT, CDR2 FQNNGV. Trimming took 5 bases from V and 3 from J, leaving 8 bases between them.

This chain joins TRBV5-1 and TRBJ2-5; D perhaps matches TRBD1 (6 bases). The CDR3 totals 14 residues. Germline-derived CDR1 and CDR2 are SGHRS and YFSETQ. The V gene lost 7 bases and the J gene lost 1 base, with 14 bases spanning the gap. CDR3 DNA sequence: TGCGCCAGCGGGGATACAGGGAGCCAAGAGACCCAGTACTTC. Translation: CASGDTGSQETQYF.

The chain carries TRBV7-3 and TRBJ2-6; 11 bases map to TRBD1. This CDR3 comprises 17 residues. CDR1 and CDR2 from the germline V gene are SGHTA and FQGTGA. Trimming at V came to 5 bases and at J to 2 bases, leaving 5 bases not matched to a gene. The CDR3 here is CASSLGTGGTGANVLTF. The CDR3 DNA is TGTGCCAGCAGCCTAGGGACAGGGGGGACTGGGGCCAACGTCCTGACTTTC.

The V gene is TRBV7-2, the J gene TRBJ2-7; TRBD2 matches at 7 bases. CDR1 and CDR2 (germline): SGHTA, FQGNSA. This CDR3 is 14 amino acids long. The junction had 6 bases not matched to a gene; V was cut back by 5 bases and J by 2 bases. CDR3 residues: CASSLSGGAYEQYF. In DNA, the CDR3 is TGTGCCAGCAGCCTCTCTGGGGGGGCCTACGAGCAGTACTTC.

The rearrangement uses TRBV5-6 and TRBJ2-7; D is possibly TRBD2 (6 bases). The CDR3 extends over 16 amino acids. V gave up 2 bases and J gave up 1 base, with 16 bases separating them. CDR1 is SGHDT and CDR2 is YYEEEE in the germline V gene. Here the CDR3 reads CASSFGVGGPSYEQYF. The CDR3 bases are TGTGCCAGCAGCTTTGGGGTCGGGGGTCCGTCCTACGAGCAGTACTTC.

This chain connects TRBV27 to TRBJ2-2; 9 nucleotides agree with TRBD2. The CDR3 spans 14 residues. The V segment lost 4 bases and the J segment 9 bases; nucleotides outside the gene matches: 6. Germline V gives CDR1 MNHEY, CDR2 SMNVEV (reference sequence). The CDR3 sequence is CASSSPGLARELFF. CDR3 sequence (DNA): TGTGCCAGCAGTTCCCCGGGACTAGCCCGGGAGCTGTTTTTT.

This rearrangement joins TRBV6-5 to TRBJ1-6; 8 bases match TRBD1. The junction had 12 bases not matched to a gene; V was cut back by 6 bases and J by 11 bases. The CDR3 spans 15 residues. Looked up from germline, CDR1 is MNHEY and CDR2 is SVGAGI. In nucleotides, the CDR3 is TGTGCCAGCAGAAGCCAGGGGGCCCTTGGGACACCCCTCCACTTT. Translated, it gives CASRSQGALGTPLHF.

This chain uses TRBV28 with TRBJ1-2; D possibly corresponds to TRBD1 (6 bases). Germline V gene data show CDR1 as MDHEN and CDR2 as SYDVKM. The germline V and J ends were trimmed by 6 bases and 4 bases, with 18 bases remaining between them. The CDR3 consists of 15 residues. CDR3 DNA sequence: TGTGCCAGCAGCAGAATTGAACAGGGAACCTATGGCTACACCTTC. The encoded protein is CASSRIEQGTYGYTF.

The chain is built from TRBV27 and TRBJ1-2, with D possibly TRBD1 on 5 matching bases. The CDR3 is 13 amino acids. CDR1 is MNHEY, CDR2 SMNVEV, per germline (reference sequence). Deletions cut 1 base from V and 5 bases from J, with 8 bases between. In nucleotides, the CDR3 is TGTGCCAGCAGTTTATGGGGCGGATATGGCTACACCTTC. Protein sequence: CASSLWGGYGYTF.